This entry lists 16 T cell receptor beta chains sequenced from one sample in a study of regulatory T cells in long-lasting Graves disease. Building of the TCR beta libraries involved iRepertoire HTBI primers and Arm-PCR of CDR3 regions. TCRdb re-called the multiplex PCR reads through MiXCR, storing one row per CDR3 protein. Counted here are hundreds of thousands of distinct CDR3 sequences, 15% to 20% occurring once; the ten biggest clones make up around 25%. Time point defined: newly diagnosed GD, antithyroid drugs for less than 3 months. PBMCs were the source of the RNA used for TCR sequencing. These data were also reused for a study on T cells in Graves' hyperthyroidism and ophthalmopathy.

The source was peripheral blood mononuclear cells (PBMCs), collected at new diagnosis, from a patient treated with antithyroid drugs. The receptors shown here come from a woman aged 35-60 years with Graves disease.

This clonotype was detected many times. This sequence joins TRBV2 and TRBJ1-5; D is possibly TRBD1 (5 bases). CDR1 SNHLY and CDR2 FYNNEI come from the germline V gene. The V and J ends lost 6 bases and 6 bases respectively, with 15 bases between them. This CDR3 is 14 amino acids long. DNA for the CDR3: TGTGCCAGCAGGAAACCCGGGACTATTCAGCCCCAGCATTTT. Translated: CASRKPGTIQPQHF.

The J gene is TRBJ1-2, the V gene TRBV12-3 or TRBV12-4; D gene unclear. V lost 6 bases to trimming and J lost 7 bases, with 6 bases between them. The CDR3 spans 10 residues. CDR3 sequence (DNA): TGTGCCAGCAGCGTGAGTGGCTACACCTTC. This sequence encodes CASSVSGYTF.

The chain joins TRBV30 to TRBJ2-7; 12 bases fit TRBD2. Germline assignment: CDR1 GTSNPN and CDR2 SVGIG (reference sequence). The ends lost 0 bases at V and 5 bases at J; junction bases unmatched: 2. The CDR3 consists of 14 residues. CDR3 nucleotides: TGTGCCTGGAGTGTTACTAGCGGGGGGAACGAGCAGTACTTC. Its translation: CAWSVTSGGNEQYF. Full variable domain (outside the CDR3, taken from reference TRBV30 and TRBJ2-7): SQTIHQWPATLVQPVGSPLSLECTVEGTSNPNLYWYRQAAGRGLQLLFYSVGIGQISSEVPQNLSASRPQDRQFILSSKKLLLSDSGFYLCAWSVTSGGNEQYFGPGTRLTVT.

The chain has TRBV10-3 and TRBJ1-2; D gene ambiguous. The germline CDR1 and CDR2 sequences are ENHRY and SYGVKD. This CDR3 has 12 amino acids. The V gene lost 3 bases and the J gene lost 5 bases, with 7 bases spanning the gap. The CDR3 sequence is CAISERNYGYTF. The CDR3 DNA follows: TGTGCCATCAGTGAACGTAATTATGGCTACACCTTC.

This clonotype has more than one count but fewer than ten. The chain joins TRBV12-3 or TRBV12-4 to TRBJ1-6; D not resolved. The CDR3 is 15 residues long. V shed 5 bases and J shed 0 bases, with 8 bases lying between them. In nucleotides, the CDR3 is TGTGCCAGCAGTCGGCGGAGCTCCTATAATTCACCCCTCCACTTT. It encodes CASSRRSSYNSPLHF.

The rearrangement joins TRBV7-9 to TRBJ1-2, with 7 nucleotides matching TRBD1. The CDR3 sequence is 14 residues long. Germline V lookup: CDR1 SEHNR, CDR2 FQNEAQ (reference sequence). V gave up 3 bases and J gave up 6 bases; unmatched junction bases: 7. DNA for the CDR3: TGTGCCAGCAGCTTTAGACAGGGTGAGGATGGCTACACCTTC. Protein product: CASSFRQGEDGYTF.

The J gene is TRBJ1-4, the V gene TRBV5-8; 8 bases align to TRBD1. Germline trimming cut 0 bases from V and 13 bases from J; bases unmatched to any gene: 8. CDR3 length equals 14 residues. Germline-derived CDR1 and CDR2 are SGHTS and YDEGEE. CDR3 nucleotides: TGTGCCAGCAGCTTGGGACAGGGGTTTCAAAGACTGTTTTTT. Protein: CASSLGQGFQRLFF.

The V and J genes are TRBV5-1 and TRBJ2-3, with 9 bases that match TRBD2. Trimming at V came to 5 bases and at J to 5 bases, leaving 6 bases not matched to a gene. Germline V CDR1 and CDR2: SGHRS, YFSETQ. CDR3 length: 14 residues. This CDR3 is CASSWGGGEDTQYF. The CDR3 bases are TGCGCCAGCAGTTGGGGCGGGGGGGAAGATACGCAGTATTTT.

The chain joins TRBV19 to TRBJ1-1; no clear D gene. V was clipped by 5 bases and J by 5 bases, with 21 bases between them. This CDR3 has 16 amino acids. Germline CDR1 and CDR2: LNHDA and SQIVND (reference sequence). The CDR3 reads CASSVTPFGAGTEAFF. CDR3 sequence (DNA): TGTGCCAGTAGTGTCACCCCCTTTGGTGCGGGGACTGAAGCTTTCTTT.

Details on this clonotype: Relative to the germline gene, one junction end is altered; a read error may explain this. The CDR3 protein is CAWTPGSSDQPQHF. For the CDR3, the DNA is TGTGCCTGGACCCCGGGGAGTAGCGATCAGCCCCAGCATTTT. The V and J genes are TRBV30 and TRBJ1-5; D remains unclear. Germline V gene sequence: CDR1 GTSNPN, CDR2 SVGIG (reference sequence). The CDR3 totals 14 residues. Full variable domain (missing parts from reference TRBV30 and TRBJ1-5): SQTIHQWPATLVQPVGSPLSLECTVEGTSNPNLYWYRQAAGRGLQLLFYSVGIGQISSEVPQNLSASRPQDRQFILSSKKLLLSDSGFYLCAWTPGSSDQPQHFGDGTRLSIL.

The chain uses TRBV19 and TRBJ1-2; 7 positions agree with TRBD1. Germline V gives CDR1 LNHDA, CDR2 SQIVND (reference sequence). The J segment lost 10 bases and the V segment lost 5 bases, leaving 16 bases of the junction unmatched. The CDR3 runs 15 residues. The CDR3 DNA reads TGTGCCAGTAGTTTCGGGACAGACATACCCCTAGACTACACCTTC. This codes for CASSFGTDIPLDYTF.

The chain has TRBV5-1 and TRBJ1-3; D not resolved. The CDR3 has 15 residues. Germline V CDR1 and CDR2: SGHRS, YFSETQ. V lost 0 bases and J 0 bases, leaving 7 bases between the germline ends. The CDR3 sequence: CASSLEESSGNTIYF. In nucleotides, the CDR3 is TGCGCCAGCAGCTTGGAGGAGAGCTCTGGAAACACCATATATTTT.

This clonotype was counted at least ten times. The gene calls are TRBV13 and TRBJ1-2; D remains ambiguous. V was trimmed by 3 bases and J by 3 bases, leaving 11 bases between them. Germline values: CDR1 PRHDT, CDR2 FYEKMQ (reference sequence). The CDR3 runs 14 residues. CDR3 sequence reads: CASSFPPADYGYTF. CDR3 nucleotides: TGTGCCAGCAGCTTTCCTCCGGCGGACTATGGCTACACCTTC.

In this sample, this clonotype turned up many times. The V and J genes are TRBV30 and TRBJ2-1, with TRBD1 as a possible D gene (6 bases). Trimming shortened V by 3 bases and J by 4 bases, and 13 bases separated the two germline ends. The CDR3 contains 14 residues. The germline V gene encodes CDR1 GTSNPN and CDR2 SVGIG (reference sequence). CDR3 residues: CAWRGGSLYNEQFF. DNA for the CDR3: TGTGCCTGGAGAGGGGGTAGTCTTTACAATGAGCAGTTCTTC.

The rearrangement uses TRBV15 and TRBJ2-2; no clear D gene. The V and J ends lost 1 base and 8 bases respectively, with 8 bases between them. The CDR3 extends over 13 amino acids. CDR1 is LNHNV, CDR2 YYDKDF, per germline (reference sequence). The CDR3, as DNA: TGTGCCACCAGCAGAGGTACCACTGGGGAGCTGTTTTTT. As protein: CATSRGTTGELFF.

In this sample, this clonotype turned up many times. V and J are TRBV12-3 or TRBV12-4 and TRBJ1-2, with a weak D call TRBD1 (5 bases). The CDR3 runs 15 residues. Trimming shortened V by 5 bases and J by 1 base, and 14 bases separated the two germline ends. The CDR3 is CASSQGLLFNYGYTF. CDR3 bases: TGTGCCAGCAGTCAGGGACTGTTATTTAACTATGGCTACACCTTC.